Below, 7 T cell receptor beta chains from the same sample are listed, as sequenced in a study of T cell responses to AZD1222 COVID-19 vaccine. Profiling relied on immunoSEQ multiplex PCR, and the TCRdb table lists in-frame clones only, not all of them. The table has fewer than 120,000 clones, 70% to 90% seen once; the top ten hold more than 14%. The specimen comprised peripheral blood, sampled 28 days after the second AZD1222 dose. Receptors originate from an adult who received the AZD1222 COVID-19 vaccine.

The J gene is TRBJ1-1, the V gene TRBV3-1 (or the pseudogene TRBV3-2); perhaps TRBD1 as D (5 bases). The V gene's germline CDR1 is LGHDT and CDR2 YNNKEL (reference sequence). This CDR3 has 15 amino acids. The germline V and J ends were trimmed by 3 bases and 1 base, with 12 bases remaining between them. The CDR3 sequence: CASSQAGLQNTEAFF. CDR3 bases: TGTGCCAGCAGCCAGGCGGGACTCCAGAACACTGAAGCTTTCTTT.

CDR3 sequence reads: CASSQDGLGRRGREAFF. The CDR3 DNA reads as TGTGCCAGCAGCCAAGATGGGTTGGGTCGCAGGGGGCGTGAAGCTTTCTTT. The V call is TRBV3-1 (or the pseudogene TRBV3-2), the J call TRBJ1-1; TRBD1 matches at 8 bases. The CDR3 spans 17 residues. Trimming at V came to 0 bases and at J to 7 bases, leaving 13 bases not matched to a gene. Germline V lookup: CDR1 LGHDT, CDR2 YNNKEL (reference sequence).

The J gene is TRBJ1-2, the V gene TRBV28; 9 positions agree with TRBD1. The length of the CDR3 is 15 residues. Per the germline V gene, CDR1 is MDHEN and CDR2 is SYDVKM. The V and J ends lost 4 bases and 6 bases, in that order; junction bases with no gene match: 9. DNA for the CDR3: TGTGCCAGCAGTTCTCCTTCACAGGGGGCGGATGGCTACACCTTC. Translation gives CASSSPSQGADGYTF.

This sequence joins TRBV11-3 and TRBJ1-5; D is possibly TRBD1 (6 bases). Trimming left V 1 base short and J 4 bases short, with 11 bases between. CDR1 is SGHNT, CDR2 YENEEA, per germline. The CDR3 runs 15 residues. The CDR3 region has the DNA TGTGCCAGCAGCTTAGTGGTCAGGGGAAATCAGCCCCAGCATTTT. Its translation is CASSLVVRGNQPQHF.

This chain uses TRBV6-5 with TRBJ2-7, with 7 bases identical to TRBD1. J lost 8 bases, V lost 5 bases, and 3 bases had no gene match. The CDR3 covers 11 residues. Germline V gene data show CDR1 as MNHEY and CDR2 as SVGAGI. The CDR3 nucleotides are TGTGCCAGCAGTCGGGACAGTAAGCAGTACTTC. Translated, it gives CASSRDSKQYF.

The chain joins TRBV27 to TRBJ2-3; 10 bases are shared with TRBD2. Germline V CDR1 and CDR2: MNHEY, SMNVEV (reference sequence). Germline trimming cut 3 bases from V and 6 bases from J; bases unmatched to any gene: 9. The CDR3 runs 16 residues. The CDR3 sequence is CASSLVGLAGEDTQYF. CDR3 coding DNA: TGTGCCAGCAGTTTGGTCGGGCTAGCGGGAGAGGATACGCAGTATTTT.

This clone showed up just a few times. CDR3 nucleotide sequence: TGTGCCAGCAGCTTAGCGCAGGGCGGTTCACCCCTCCACTTT. Protein sequence: CASSLAQGGSPLHF. J is TRBJ1-6 and V is TRBV7-9; a possible D gene is TRBD1 (5 bases). Germline loops: CDR1 SEHNR, CDR2 FQNEAQ (reference sequence). The CDR3 has 14 residues. Trimming took 0 bases from V and 9 from J, leaving 9 bases between them.